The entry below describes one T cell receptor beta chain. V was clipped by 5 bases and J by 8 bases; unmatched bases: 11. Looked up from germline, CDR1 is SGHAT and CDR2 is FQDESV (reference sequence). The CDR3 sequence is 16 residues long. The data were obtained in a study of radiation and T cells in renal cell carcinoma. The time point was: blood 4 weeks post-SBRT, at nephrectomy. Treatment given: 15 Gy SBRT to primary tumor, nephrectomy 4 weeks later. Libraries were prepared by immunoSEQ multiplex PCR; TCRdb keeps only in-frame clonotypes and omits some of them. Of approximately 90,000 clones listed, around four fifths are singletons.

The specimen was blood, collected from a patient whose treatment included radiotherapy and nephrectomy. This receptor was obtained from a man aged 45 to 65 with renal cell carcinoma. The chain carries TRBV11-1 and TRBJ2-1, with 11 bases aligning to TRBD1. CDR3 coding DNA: TGTGCCAGCAGCCCCCGCCGGGACAGGGGGGCGGATGAGCAGTTCTTC. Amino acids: CASSPRRDRGADEQFF.